Presented here are 18 T cell receptor beta chains from one specimen sequenced in a study of control samples from healthy donors and cancer patients. Assay: immunoSEQ multiplex PCR; the TCRdb copy retains only in-frame clones and omits some. Counted here are roughly 130,000 clones, around 90% occurring once; the ten biggest clones make up 2.5%. Input material: blood. These receptors all stem from a man younger than 35 in good health.

This rearrangement joins TRBV19 to TRBJ2-7; possible D gene TRBD2, 5 bases. The V end lost 5 bases, the J end lost 2 bases, and 19 bases lay between the germline ends. The CDR3 spans 16 residues. Germline assignment: CDR1 LNHDA and CDR2 SQIVND (reference sequence). The CDR3 region is CASSPVRAGGPYEQYF. The DNA of the CDR3 is TGTGCCAGTAGTCCGGTTAGGGCTGGAGGTCCCTACGAGCAGTACTTC.

The CDR3 loop reads CASSAGGNTIYF. The CDR3 bases are TGTGCCAGCAGTGCGGGGGGAAACACCATATATTTT. J is TRBJ1-3 and V is TRBV2, with D uncertain. The CDR3 totals 12 residues. Per germline, CDR1 SNHLY and CDR2 FYNNEI. V lost 4 bases and J lost 4, with 5 bases in between.

This clone was counted a single time. The rearrangement uses TRBV6-5 and TRBJ1-2, with 7 bases aligning to TRBD1. This CDR3 spans 14 amino acids. CDR1 and CDR2 (germline): MNHEY, SVGAGI. V lost 4 bases, J lost 1 base, and 3 bases stayed unmatched. CDR3: CASSSRDSNYGYTF. The CDR3 DNA reads TGTGCCAGCAGTTCCCGGGACAGTAACTATGGCTACACCTTC.

This clone was seen only once. The chain recombines TRBV5-1 with TRBJ1-1; D ambiguous. V shed 3 bases and J shed 0 bases, with 12 bases lying between them. CDR1 is SGHRS, CDR2 YFSETQ, per germline. The CDR3 runs 15 residues. The CDR3 loop is CASSSVPGLNTEAFF. CDR3 sequence (DNA): TGCGCCAGCAGCTCGGTACCAGGACTGAACACTGAAGCTTTCTTT. Complete variable domain (other parts from reference TRBV5-1 and TRBJ1-1): KAGVTQTPRYLIKTRGQQVTLSCSPISGHRSVSWYQQTPGQGLQFLFEYFSETQRNKGNFPGRFSGRQFSNSRSEMNVSTLELGDSALYLCASSSVPGLNTEAFFGQGTRLTVV.

This clone was seen just once. The chain links TRBV6-5 to TRBJ2-1, with 8 bases identical to TRBD2. Germline CDR1 and CDR2: MNHEY and SVGAGI. There are 15 residues in the CDR3. V lost 4 bases and J lost 8; bases outside the gene matches: 10. The CDR3 sequence: CASSFPEREFDEQFF. In DNA, the CDR3 is TGTGCCAGCAGTTTCCCCGAGCGGGAGTTCGATGAGCAGTTCTTC.

V usage is TRBV16 and J usage is TRBJ1-4; D is uncertain. The CDR3 runs to 13 residues. CDR1 and CDR2 (germline): KGHSY, FQNENV. V was pared by 0 bases and J by 8 bases, with 7 bases between. For the CDR3, the DNA is TGTGCCAGCAGCCAATCAAGGGTGGAAAAACTGTTTTTT. It is translated as CASSQSRVEKLFF.

This rearrangement joins TRBV5-4 to TRBJ2-7; possible D gene TRBD2, 6 bases. Trimming took 1 base from V and 7 from J, leaving 12 bases between them. The germline gives CDR1 SGHNT, CDR2 YYREEE (reference sequence). The CDR3 runs to 13 residues. Written as DNA, the CDR3 is TGTGCCAGCAGCTTGACGGGAGCTGGGGAGCAGTACGTC. It is translated as CASSLTGAGEQYV.

V is TRBV9 and J is TRBJ2-7; no reliable D call. This CDR3 has 15 residues. Trimming removed 4 bases at V and 4 bases at J, with 18 bases between. Per the germline V gene, CDR1 is SGDLS and CDR2 is YYNGEE. The CDR3 sequence is CASSPGLQNSYEQYF. CDR3 sequence (DNA): TGTGCCAGCAGCCCCGGGCTCCAGAACTCGTACGAGCAGTACTTC.

This chain connects TRBV18 to TRBJ2-2; 14 nucleotides match TRBD2. V gave up 6 bases and J gave up 5 bases; unmatched junction bases: 5. Germline CDR1 reads KGHSH; CDR2 reads LQKENI. The CDR3 loop spans 16 amino acids. Here the CDR3 reads CASSSGLAGVTGELFF. DNA of the CDR3: TGTGCCAGCTCCTCGGGACTAGCGGGAGTGACCGGGGAGCTGTTTTTT.

V and J are TRBV19 and TRBJ2-1, with 9 bases lining up with TRBD1. From germline, CDR1 is LNHDA and CDR2 SQIVND (reference sequence). Trimming cost V 4 bases and J 6 bases; bases outside gene matches: 7. This CDR3 has 15 residues. The chain's CDR3 is CASSTPRDRANEQFF. The CDR3, as DNA: TGTGCCAGTAGTACTCCCCGGGACAGGGCCAATGAGCAGTTCTTC. Together with reference TRBV19 and TRBJ2-1, the CDR3 gives the full variable domain: DGGITQSPKYLFRKEGQNVTLSCEQNLNHDAMYWYRQDPGQGLRLIYYSQIVNDFQKGDIAEGYSVSREKKESFPLTVTSAQKNPTAFYLCASSTPRDRANEQFFGPGTRLTVL.

The chain employs TRBV28 and TRBJ2-5; D gene uncertain. This CDR3 has 15 amino acids. The ends were cut back, 2 bases at V and 3 bases at J, with 13 bases in the middle. Germline loops: CDR1 MDHEN, CDR2 SYDVKM. This chain's CDR3 is CASSLTGYFKETQYF. The DNA of the CDR3 is TGTGCCAGCAGTTTAACGGGTTACTTTAAAGAGACCCAGTACTTC.

The chain combines TRBV5-1 with TRBJ2-1; 11 bases are shared with TRBD2. J gave up 4 bases and V 1 base, and 1 base lay outside the gene matches. This CDR3 comprises 15 residues. Germline V gives CDR1 SGHRS, CDR2 YFSETQ. CDR3 DNA sequence: TGCGCCAGCAGCTTGACTAGCGGGGGTTACAATGAGCAGTTCTTC. This sequence encodes CASSLTSGGYNEQFF.

This clone has only a few counts. The J gene is TRBJ2-6, the V gene TRBV6-5, with no clear D. The CDR3 contains 15 residues. Per the germline V gene, CDR1 is MNHEY and CDR2 is SVGAGI. Trimming took 2 bases from V and 0 from J, leaving 5 bases between them. CDR3 in DNA: TGTGCCAGCAGTTACGGGCGCTCTGGGGCCAACGTCCTGACTTTC. This codes for CASSYGRSGANVLTF.

The chain uses TRBV6-5 and TRBJ1-1; D unresolved. There are 13 residues in the CDR3. V gave up 5 bases and J gave up 8 bases, with 15 bases separating them. Germline loops: CDR1 MNHEY, CDR2 SVGAGI. The CDR3, as DNA: TGTGCCAGCAGTCCCGGGAACATTGGGGAAGCTTTCTTT. This encodes CASSPGNIGEAFF.

The chain carries TRBV2 and TRBJ2-7; 10 bases are a match to TRBD1. CDR1 and CDR2 (germline): SNHLY, FYNNEI. CDR3 size: 13 residues. J gave up 6 bases and V 4 bases, and 3 bases lay outside the gene matches. The CDR3 sequence is CASSGTGGGEQYV. CDR3 bases: TGTGCCAGCAGTGGGACAGGGGGGGGCGAGCAGTACGTC.

The V call is TRBV6-5, the J call TRBJ2-3; 7 nucleotides align to TRBD1. Per the germline V gene, CDR1 is MNHEY and CDR2 is SVGAGI. This CDR3 region has 15 residues. The J segment lost 2 bases and the V segment lost 11 bases, leaving 13 bases of the junction unmatched. The CDR3, as DNA: TGTGCCGCAGTCCCCGGGACAGCAATCACAGATACGCAGTATTTT. Translated, it gives CAAVPGTAITDTQYF.

The chain has TRBV28 and TRBJ1-2; 9 nucleotides agree with TRBD1. Germline V gene data show CDR1 as MDHEN and CDR2 as SYDVKM. The CDR3 sequence is 14 residues long. The V segment lost 7 bases and the J segment 5 bases; nucleotides outside the gene matches: 8. CDR3 nucleotides: TGTGCCAGCACTTTGGGGGGGACAGGGTATGGCTACACCTTC. Its translation: CASTLGGTGYGYTF.

This sequence joins TRBV11-2 and TRBJ2-3; 9 nucleotides match TRBD1. The J segment lost 4 bases and the V segment lost 5 bases, leaving 10 bases of the junction unmatched. CDR1 is SGHAT, CDR2 FQNNGV, per germline. This CDR3 comprises 16 residues. CDR3 sequence (DNA): TGTGCCAGCAGCCACCGGGACAGGGTCTCCGCAGATACGCAGTATTTT. Translated, it gives CASSHRDRVSADTQYF.